This paragraph reports one T cell receptor (beta chain). This entry belongs to a study of blood T cell repertoires in COVID-19. Study at large: From the United States, Italy and Spain came samples of acute and convalescent COVID-19. T cells, B-cell-depleted T cells, or PBMCs provided the cDNA or gDNA that served as material.

With 3 bases removed from V and 6 bases from J, the gap between germline ends came to 20 bases. Germline CDR1 KGHSH, CDR2 LQKENI. This CDR3 contains 16 residues. Enrollment of patients from Seattle took place during active infection, with longitudinal follow-up. In the original analysis: Cell counts per sample came from amplifying reference gene primers. The assay was immunoSEQ multiplex PCR, and TCRdb's table has in-frame clones only and misses some. That table is the source of V, J and clone size, and D and trimming were worked out from the DNA. The profile shows hundreds of thousands of clones, around nine tenths of them singletons.

The chain links TRBV18 to TRBJ1-1; D unclear. The sequencing sample was made of peripheral blood. This sequence was found in a man aged 18 to 29 with COVID-19, enrolled during active disease. The CDR3 DNA follows: TGTGCCAGCTCACCTCGTGCAGGTGCAATCCCAGCTGAAGCTTTCTTT. This sequence encodes CASSPRAGAIPAEAFF.